The sequence of this T cell receptor beta chain was determined in a study of T-cell reconstitution after alpha-beta-depleted transplantation in children. V dropped 1 base and J dropped 7; count of bases not matched to a gene: 11. Germline CDR1 SGHNT, CDR2 YYREEE (reference sequence). This CDR3 is built from 15 residues. In this sample, this clonotype turned up once. Its antigen is unidentified. General observations from the study: By one year post-transplant, T-cell counts and diversity largely arose from T cells that were newly produced. Several hundred rapidly expanded clones from non-depleted graft cells reportedly supplied alpha-beta T cells about two months post-transplant. High day-60 TCRbeta diversity in some patients came from surviving recipient T cells and thymic progenitors.

Preparation of the TCRbeta library was carried out with unique molecular identifiers. TCRdb used MiXCR to reprocess the PCR reads, holding one entry per CDR3 protein. The top ten clones hold 2% to 3% of a sample with just under 250,000 distinct CDR3 sequences, over 20% of them seen once. The material was PBMCs, obtained before TCRalphabeta/CD19-depleted stem cell transplant. The J gene is TRBJ2-7, the V gene TRBV5-4; 7 nucleotides align to TRBD2. The receptor comes from a girl aged 2-9 years with Fanconi anemia, due to receive a stem cell transplant. CDR3 sequence: CASSLQGGSIYEQYF. Here the CDR3 DNA reads TGTGCCAGCAGCTTGCAGGGCGGGAGTATCTATGAGCAGTACTTC.